The 24 T cell receptor beta chains presented below share a single source sample, sequenced in a study of shared clonotypes between healthy human individuals. Assay used: immunoSEQ multiplex PCR; TCRdb lists only in-frame clones, some missing. The profile shows 2 million to 2.5 million clones, 90% to 96% of them singletons. Source material: naive CD4+ T cells sorted from blood. Indicated subset: CD45RA+ positively selected. The receptors derive from a man aged 18 to 30 in good health.

The V call is TRBV28, the J call TRBJ2-7; 7 bases match TRBD1. J lost 6 bases, V lost 7 bases, and 3 bases had no gene match. The CDR3 consists of 11 residues. CDR1 is MDHEN and CDR2 is SYDVKM in the germline V gene. The CDR3 is CASNRGPEQYF. CDR3 nucleotides: TGTGCCAGCAACAGGGGACCCGAGCAGTACTTC. Together with reference TRBV28 and TRBJ2-7, the CDR3 gives the full variable domain: DVKVTQSSRYLVKRTGEKVFLECVQDMDHENMFWYRQDPGLGLRLIYFSYDVKMKEKGDIPEGYSVSREKKERFSLILESASTNQTSMYLCASNRGPEQYFGPGTRLTVT.

This chain uses TRBV5-5 with TRBJ2-5; 9 bases fit TRBD1. With V trimmed by 4 bases and J by 2 bases, 3 bases remained unmatched. The CDR3 sequence is 14 residues long. The V gene's germline CDR1 is SGHKS and CDR2 YYEKEE (reference sequence). This chain's CDR3 is CASSIGQGQETQYF. DNA of the CDR3: TGTGCCAGCAGCATAGGACAGGGGCAAGAGACCCAGTACTTC.

The CDR3: CASSPSGKNEKLFF. CDR3 bases: TGTGCCAGCAGTCCTTCTGGGAAGAATGAAAAACTGTTTTTT. V usage is TRBV28 and J usage is TRBJ1-4, with D uncertain. The CDR3 is 14 residues long. Germline V gives CDR1 MDHEN, CDR2 SYDVKM. Trimming stripped 5 bases from V and 5 bases from J, with 12 bases between.

The chain links TRBV6-1 to TRBJ2-5; TRBD2 matches 9 bases. The junction had 7 bases not matched to a gene; V was cut back by 7 bases and J by 4 bases. Germline lookup yields CDR1 MNHNS and CDR2 SASEGT. There are 14 residues in the CDR3. CDR3: CASKVAGAVETQYF. DNA of the CDR3: TGTGCCAGCAAAGTAGCGGGAGCCGTAGAGACCCAGTACTTC.

The chain employs TRBV7-6 and TRBJ2-5; tentative D call: TRBD1 (5 bases). Trimming cost V 2 bases and J 2 bases, with 15 bases left between them. The CDR3 totals 16 residues. Germline CDR1 reads SGHVS; CDR2 reads FNYEAQ. DNA for the CDR3: TGTGCCAGCAGCTTACACCCAAGGGGTAAACAAGAGACCCAGTACTTC. As protein: CASSLHPRGKQETQYF.

The chain employs TRBV5-6 and TRBJ2-7; D gene ambiguous. The germline V gene has CDR1 SGHDT and CDR2 YYEEEE. The V end was cut by 1 base, the J end by 5 bases, with 7 bases between. CDR3 size: 12 residues. CDR3 sequence: CASSLWANEQYF. The CDR3 bases are TGTGCCAGCAGCTTGTGGGCCAACGAGCAGTACTTC.

The chain employs TRBV6-5 and TRBJ2-3, with D tentatively TRBD1 or TRBD2 (5 bases each). Trimming left V 5 bases short and J 14 bases short, with 20 bases between. The germline CDR1 and CDR2 sequences are MNHEY and SVGAGI. This CDR3 contains 13 residues. CDR3 sequence (DNA): TGTGCCAGCAGTGCCGGGACGGCTCACAGAGGGTATTTT. Its protein product is CASSAGTAHRGYF.

The rearrangement joins TRBV19 to TRBJ2-3; D is possibly TRBD1 or TRBD2 (5 bases each). Germline values: CDR1 LNHDA, CDR2 SQIVND (reference sequence). The V end lost 3 bases, the J end lost 0 bases, and 10 bases lay between the germline ends. This CDR3 spans 15 amino acids. The CDR3 here is CASSIRGPSTDTQYF. DNA for the CDR3: TGTGCCAGTAGTATTCGGGGACCTAGCACAGATACGCAGTATTTT.

CDR3: CASSISGRPYNEQFF. Here the CDR3 DNA reads TGTGCCAGCAGCATTAGCGGGAGACCCTACAATGAGCAGTTCTTC. V gene TRBV11-2 combines with J gene TRBJ2-1, with 9 nucleotides matching TRBD2. The CDR3 spans 15 residues. Trimming removed 5 bases from V and 2 bases from J; junction bases left unmatched: 4. Germline values: CDR1 SGHAT, CDR2 FQNNGV.

The CDR3 DNA is TGTGCCTGGAGTGCCTCAGGGGGACAGCCCCAGCATTTT. Protein: CAWSASGGQPQHF. V usage is TRBV30 and J usage is TRBJ1-5, with TRBD1 matching 7 bases. The CDR3 consists of 13 residues. The V segment lost 1 base and the J segment 7 bases; nucleotides outside the gene matches: 4. The germline CDR1 and CDR2 sequences are GTSNPN and SVGIG (reference sequence).

The chain employs TRBV6-1 and TRBJ1-5; possibly TRBD1 for D (6 bases). Germline V gives CDR1 MNHNS, CDR2 SASEGT. Trimming stripped 6 bases from V and 5 bases from J, with 17 bases between. The CDR3 totals 15 residues. The CDR3 region has the DNA TGTGCCAGCAGGAACAGGGAGAGGTCTGATCAGCCCCAGCATTTT. Translating it yields CASRNRERSDQPQHF.

About this clone itself: One junction end does not reproduce the germline sequence, and a read error may be involved. The J gene is TRBJ2-3, the V gene TRBV10-3; perhaps TRBD2 as D (6 bases). CDR1 and CDR2 (germline): ENHRY, SYGVKD. There are 13 residues in the CDR3. The CDR3 here is CAITERVTDTQYF. CDR3 coding DNA: TGTGCCATCACTGAGCGGGTGACAGATACGCAGTATTTT.

The chain couples TRBV4-1 to TRBJ1-2; D possibly corresponds to TRBD1 (5 bases). V lost 3 bases, J lost 3 bases, and 14 bases lay in between. Germline V gives CDR1 MGHRA, CDR2 YSYEKL. The CDR3 consists of 15 residues. Here the CDR3 reads CASSQTEEGYYGYTF. DNA for the CDR3: TGCGCCAGCAGCCAGACTGAGGAGGGGTACTATGGCTACACCTTC.

Details on this clone: An end of the junction does not agree with germline; a read error may underlie this. The rearrangement joins TRBV2 to TRBJ2-7, with D perhaps being TRBD1 or TRBD2 (6 bases each). Looked up from germline, CDR1 is SNHLY and CDR2 is FYNNEI. The CDR3 spans 16 residues. CDR3 coding DNA: TGTGCCAGCAGTGAAGGCCGTCTCGGGGGCTCCCACGAGCAGTACTTC. Its translation: CASSEGRLGGSHEQYF.

V usage is TRBV5-4 and J usage is TRBJ2-3; D may be TRBD2 (6 bases). Germline loops: CDR1 SGHNT, CDR2 YYREEE (reference sequence). Between the trimmed V and J ends, which lost 4 bases and 2 bases, there was a span of 14 bases. The length of the CDR3 is 15 residues. The CDR3 coding sequence is TGTGCCAGCAGCGAAACTAGCAGACACACAGATACGCAGTATTTT. As protein: CASSETSRHTDTQYF. Variable domain in full (rest from reference TRBV5-4 and TRBJ2-3): ETGVTQSPTHLIKTRGQQVTLRCSSQSGHNTVSWYQQALGQGPQFIFQYYREEENGRGNFPPRFSGLQFPNYSSELNVNALELDDSALYLCASSETSRHTDTQYFGPGTRLTVL.

J is TRBJ1-2 and V is TRBV6-4; TRBD1 matches at 7 bases. Germline CDR1 is MRHNA and CDR2 is SNTAGT. J lost 4 bases, V lost 3 bases, and 2 bases had no gene match. CDR3 length: 13 amino acids. The CDR3 region has the DNA TGTGCCAGCAGTGAAGGGGGCGGCTATGGCTACACCTTC. Its translation is CASSEGGGYGYTF.

The genes are TRBV2 and TRBJ2-1, with 8 bases fitting TRBD1. The CDR3 runs 15 residues. V was pared by 5 bases and J by 6 bases, with 9 bases of the junction left unmatched. The germline V gene has CDR1 SNHLY and CDR2 FYNNEI. Written as DNA, the CDR3 is TGTGCCAGCAGTCCTCAGGGGGCCGGTTTCAATGAGCAGTTCTTC. Its protein is CASSPQGAGFNEQFF.

The chain couples TRBV6-5 to TRBJ1-3; D gene uncertain. Trimming took 6 bases from V and 0 from J, leaving 12 bases between them. Germline CDR1 reads MNHEY; CDR2 reads SVGAGI. This CDR3 has 15 residues. This CDR3 reads CASRAGFHSGNTIYF. CDR3 DNA: TGTGCCAGCAGGGCGGGGTTTCACTCTGGAAACACCATATATTTT.

Note on this clone: A junction end diverges from the germline sequence, so it may reflect a read error. The rearrangement joins TRBV4-1 to TRBJ2-7, with D maybe TRBD1 (5 bases). Looked up from germline, CDR1 is MGHRA and CDR2 is YSYEKL. This CDR3 region has 15 residues. The CDR3 DNA sequence: TGCGCCAGCAGCCTTGGAAAGGGGCATTCCTTCGAGCAGTACTTC. Protein: CASSLGKGHSFEQYF.

This sequence joins TRBV11-2 and TRBJ1-3; possible D gene TRBD1, 6 bases. Germline V gene sequence: CDR1 SGHAT, CDR2 FQNNGV. This CDR3 spans 15 amino acids. The V gene lost 8 bases and the J gene lost 2 bases, with 16 bases spanning the gap. DNA of the CDR3: TGTGCCAGCGTACTGGGGCGGGGGCCTGGAAACACCATATATTTT. Encoded protein: CASVLGRGPGNTIYF.

The gene calls are TRBV5-1 and TRBJ2-7, with a weak D call TRBD1 (6 bases). Germline loops: CDR1 SGHRS, CDR2 YFSETQ. The V end lost 5 bases, the J end lost 2 bases, and 14 bases lay between the germline ends. The CDR3 covers 14 residues. The CDR3 reads CASSTPDRTYEQYF. CDR3 in DNA: TGCGCCAGCAGTACCCCGGACAGAACCTACGAGCAGTACTTC.

J is TRBJ1-1 and V is TRBV29-1; D is ambiguous. The CDR3 loop spans 12 amino acids. In germline, CDR1 is SQVTM, CDR2 ANQGSEA. The V end lost 5 bases, the J end lost 4 bases, and 11 bases lay between the germline ends. The CDR3 is CSVLGGRTEAFF. For the CDR3, the DNA is TGCAGCGTTCTTGGCGGGCGCACTGAAGCTTTCTTT.

The chain links TRBV29-1 to TRBJ1-2, with D perhaps matching TRBD1 (5 bases). Germline V CDR1 and CDR2: SQVTM, ANQGSEA. The CDR3 extends over 16 amino acids. Trimming stripped 6 bases from V and 2 bases from J, with 22 bases between. CDR3 sequence reads: CSVEPQKTVKNYGYTF. The CDR3 DNA is TGCAGCGTGGAGCCCCAAAAGACAGTAAAAAACTATGGCTACACCTTC.

Turning to this clone: This specimen includes other DNA sequences encoding the same CDR3. The gene calls are TRBV6-5 and TRBJ2-2; D call uncertain. Germline V gene sequence: CDR1 MNHEY, CDR2 SVGAGI. The CDR3 contains 11 residues. Trimming stripped 8 bases from V and 6 bases from J, with 7 bases between. CDR3 sequence: CASGRAGELFF. The CDR3 DNA follows: TGTGCCAGCGGCCGAGCCGGGGAGCTGTTTTTT.